One TCR beta chain is described in this entry. Its antigen is not yet known. Base qualities are not at hand, and no much larger clone is one base apart. The data stem from a study of human T cells and chemical hapten exposure (dated by TCRdb to 2020 to 2023). As for the study more broadly: For sensitization, 2% DPC in acetone was applied to a 2 cm by 2 cm area of upper inner arm skin. Throughout the study period of 20 to 25 weeks, patients also received therapeutic DPC doses to the scalp every week. Patch tests used Finn chambers with 0.01% DPC on the upper back, scored after 6 days by International Contact Dermatitis Research Group standards. Alopecia areata with under or over 50% scalp involvement, alopecia totalis and alopecia universalis were represented in the patient cohort, which was mostly female. Libraries were pooled for sequencing, and per-sample TCR yields varied mainly because of small differences in library volumes within the pool. In alopecia patients, the study followed how the peripheral blood TCR repertoire changed in vivo over primary and secondary sensitization to diphenylcyclopropenone (DPC), a hapten. Blood samples were taken from patients before sensitization (week 0) and at 2, 6 and about 24 weeks after DPC sensitization. About 30 alopecia patients provided blood for TCR sequencing at one to four time points (pre-sensitization, 2, 6 and 24 weeks).

Receptors were amplified or captured by RACE. Sequencing took place on a NextSeq 500. During library preparation, unique molecular identifiers were attached to individual cDNA molecules so that TCRs could be counted in a quantitative, reproducible way. From each blood RNA sample, both TCR alpha and TCR beta chains were sequenced. Turning to the authors' computational methods: The median number of TCRs per sample was around 100,000, ranging from 23,224 to 690,600. The Decombinator software suite was used to annotate the V, J and CDR3 of the TCR reads. For PS versus PT1 abundance plots, all samples were subsampled to the same number of TCRs (28,000). TCRs were defined as expanded if absent before sensitization and observed at least eight times at the 2-week time point. TCRdb redid the processing of the public reads, applying fastp at Q25 and MiXCR, and retained in-frame beta chains. Records with the same CDR3 protein are collapsed into one entry carrying the most frequent genes and DNA. These V and J calls are TCRdb output, not the study's own analysis. The sample table records a few hundred thousand distinct CDR3 sequences; more than 4.5% of these occur just once. Around 2% of the sample lies in the top ten.

What the research found in general, with its limitations: Significantly more large CDR3 similarity clusters were formed by expanded TCRs than by pre-sensitization or healthy control sets, consistent with antigen-driven responses. Because every patient had alopecia, a presumed autoimmune disease, the patients' immune response might differ from that of healthy individuals. The number of TCRs above 1 in 1000 frequency did not change with DPC sensitization; there was no evidence of global repertoire structure alterations. A positive correlation was found between the number of PT1 expanded TCRs and patch test score, with significance reached at thresholds 8, 16 and 32 but not 4. After repeated subsampling, changes were observed in the strength of the expansion versus patch-test correlation and in the threshold at which the correlation became significant.

According to the study, the label for this sample's time point signals: patch test 1, 2 weeks after DPC sensitization. What this sample's treatment or condition label stands for: therapeutic diphenylcyclopropenone sensitization with weekly scalp DPC. Blood at each patch-test visit was drawn before the patch test was applied. Eligible patients were aged 18 to 70, diagnosed with alopecia, deemed suitable for DPC therapy, and excluded if pregnant. Unfractionated whole blood was collected in Tempus Blood RNA tubes, and total RNA was extracted from that blood. This TCR was recovered from a woman between 45 and 60 years old with alopecia areata. Some clones in this sample may be carry-over from other donors' samples. The specimen was whole blood, collected in connection with sensitization to the hapten diphenylcyclopropenone (DPC).

The CDR3 sequence is CASSPNTVETQYF. The DNA is TGCGCCAGCAGCCCAAACACAGTGGAGACCCAGTACTTC. In this chain, TRBV4-3 is recombined with TRBJ2-5, with the D segment identity uncertain. CDR1 and CDR2 are read off the germline V gene as LGHNA and YSLEER. The CDR3, cysteine through phenylalanine, is 13 amino acids long. Kept here is only the CDR3 DNA, which spans 39 bases and is read in frame from base 1. V is cut by 4 bases and J by 5 bases, and the space between the germline ends is 11 bases.